This T cell receptor (beta chain) was captured in a study of control samples from healthy donors and cancer patients. Germline V gene data show CDR1 as MDHEN and CDR2 as SYDVKM. V shed 4 bases and J shed 6 bases, with 15 bases lying between them. The CDR3 length is 14 residues. The assay was immunoSEQ multiplex PCR, and TCRdb's table has in-frame clones only and misses some. The sample lists approximately 58,000 clones, about 90% seen once, with about 13% in the top ten. The sample taken for sequencing was PBMCs. The chain carries TRBV28 and TRBJ1-2; maybe TRBD1 (6 bases). The receptor's source is a woman aged 55-69 years with lung cancer. CDR3 loop: CASSSTTGFDGYTF. The CDR3 DNA is TGTGCCAGCAGTTCCACGACAGGTTTCGATGGCTACACCTTC.